One and the same sample provided the 23 T cell receptor beta chains below, sequenced in a study of shared clonotypes between healthy human individuals. Sequencing was performed with immunoSEQ multiplex PCR; in TCRdb, only in-frame clones are kept and a portion is missing. The table shows roughly 2.4 million clones, with approximately 96% occurring only once. Specimen: naive CD4+ T cells sorted from blood. The subset is: CD45RA+ positively selected. The receptors here all came from a man younger than 35 in good health.

V usage is TRBV10-3 and J usage is TRBJ2-1; 10 bases fit TRBD2. Germline trimming cut 7 bases from V and 5 bases from J; bases unmatched to any gene: 8. Germline V gene data show CDR1 as ENHRY and CDR2 as SYGVKD. The CDR3 is 15 residues long. CDR3 coding DNA: TGTGCCATCACTGATCCAGCGGGGGGGAACAATGAGCAGTTCTTC. Translated, it gives CAITDPAGGNNEQFF.

This clone appeared once. V and J are TRBV19 and TRBJ2-5; D not resolved. CDR3 length: 14 residues. V lost 4 bases and J lost 5, with 14 bases in between. CDR1 and CDR2 (germline): LNHDA, SQIVND (reference sequence). This chain's CDR3 is CASSSGGGTETQYF. For the CDR3, the DNA is TGTGCCAGTAGTAGTGGTGGTGGAACGGAGACCCAGTACTTC.

CDR3 region: CASSPNYQLGTNTGELFF. DNA of the CDR3: TGTGCCAGCAGTCCTAACTATCAACTCGGGACAAATACCGGGGAGCTGTTTTTT. This sequence joins TRBV5-8 and TRBJ2-2, with a possible D match to TRBD1 (6 bases). V lost 5 bases, J lost 5 bases, and 25 bases lay in between. This CDR3 has 18 residues. Germline CDR1 is SGHTS and CDR2 is YDEGEE.

In regard to this clone: Other DNA sequences in the same sample also yield this CDR3. This rearrangement joins TRBV2 to TRBJ2-2, with 9 bases fitting TRBD1. This CDR3 has 15 residues. Trimming cost V 6 bases and J 2 bases; bases outside gene matches: 4. Germline loops: CDR1 SNHLY, CDR2 FYNNEI. This chain's CDR3 is CASSEQGANTGELFF. The CDR3, as DNA: TGTGCCAGCAGCGAACAGGGGGCAAACACCGGGGAGCTGTTTTTT.

V usage is TRBV5-4 and J usage is TRBJ2-6; 8 nucleotides match TRBD1. CDR3 size: 15 residues. CDR1 and CDR2 from the germline V gene are SGHNT and YYREEE (reference sequence). The V and J ends lost 3 bases and 2 bases, in that order; junction bases with no gene match: 1. The CDR3 is CASSSGGAGANVLTF. The CDR3 bases are TGTGCCAGCAGCTCAGGGGGCGCTGGGGCCAACGTCCTGACTTTC.

CDR3 in amino acids: CASSENLTGRDQPQHF. The CDR3 bases are TGTGCCAGCAGTGAAAATTTGACAGGGCGGGATCAGCCCCAGCATTTT. The chain carries TRBV6-1 and TRBJ1-5; 7 nucleotides agree with TRBD1. CDR3 size: 16 residues. After removal of 2 bases from V and 5 bases from J, the junction contained 9 bases not matched to a gene. Germline V gene data show CDR1 as MNHNS and CDR2 as SASEGT.

With respect to this clone: This sample also contains other DNA sequences that code for the same CDR3. The chain is built from TRBV30 and TRBJ1-2, with 7 bases that match TRBD1. The germline CDR1 and CDR2 sequences are GTSNPN and SVGIG (reference sequence). The CDR3 runs to 12 residues. V lost 3 bases to trimming and J lost 8 bases; unmatched junction nucleotides: 6. This CDR3 reads CAWSDRAGGYTF. The CDR3 DNA follows: TGTGCCTGGAGCGACAGGGCAGGCGGCTACACCTTC. Full variable domain (missing parts from reference TRBV30 and TRBJ1-2): SQTIHQWPATLVQPVGSPLSLECTVEGTSNPNLYWYRQAAGRGLQLLFYSVGIGQISSEVPQNLSASRPQDRQFILSSKKLLLSDSGFYLCAWSDRAGGYTFGSGTRLTVV.

V usage is TRBV28 and J usage is TRBJ1-4; 8 bases match TRBD1. The length of the CDR3 is 14 residues. The germline gives CDR1 MDHEN, CDR2 SYDVKM. V was pared by 4 bases and J by 7 bases, with 5 bases of the junction left unmatched. As DNA, the CDR3 is TGTGCCAGCAGTTCGCAGGGGGCGGGTGAAAAACTGTTTTTT. This gives the protein CASSSQGAGEKLFF.

The chain links TRBV5-1 to TRBJ1-1, with no clear D. The CDR3 length is 15 residues. V gave up 4 bases and J gave up 1 base, with 14 bases separating them. Germline V gene data show CDR1 as SGHRS and CDR2 as YFSETQ. CDR3 protein: CASSPMLQSNTEAFF. CDR3 DNA: TGCGCCAGCAGCCCTATGCTGCAGTCGAACACTGAAGCTTTCTTT.

The chain is built from TRBV14 and TRBJ2-2, with 7 positions matching TRBD1. Germline assignment: CDR1 SGHDN and CDR2 FVKESK. There are 16 residues in the CDR3. V shed 2 bases, J shed 5 bases, and the junction held 8 bases outside the gene matches. In DNA, the CDR3 is TGTGCCAGCAGCCAAATTTCGGACAGGATAACCGGGGAGCTGTTTTTT. Residues: CASSQISDRITGELFF. Combining the CDR3 with reference TRBV14 and TRBJ2-2 gives the whole variable domain EAGVTQFPSHSVIEKGQTVTLRCDPISGHDNLYWYRRVMGKEIKFLLHFVKESKQDESGMPNNRFLAERTGGTYSTLKVQPAELEDSGVYFCASSQISDRITGELFFGEGSRLTVL.

This clone appeared a single time. The rearrangement uses TRBV6-6 and TRBJ1-5; D remains ambiguous. The V and J ends lost 10 bases and 0 bases respectively, with 16 bases between them. CDR1 MNHNY and CDR2 SVGAGI come from the germline V gene (reference sequence). The CDR3 extends over 15 amino acids. The DNA for the CDR3 is TGTGCCACTGGGAGCTCGGGTTATAGCAATCAGCCCCAGCATTTT. Amino acids: CATGSSGYSNQPQHF.

With respect to this clone: Other nucleotide sequences from this sample produce the same CDR3. The gene calls are TRBV27 and TRBJ2-7, with 8 bases lining up with TRBD2. There are 14 residues in the CDR3. Losses at the gene ends were 5 bases for V and 4 bases for J; bases not matched to a gene: 7. CDR1 is MNHEY, CDR2 SMNVEV, per germline (reference sequence). CDR3 nucleotide sequence: TGTGCCAGCAGTGTCCTAGCGGGCCCGTACGAGCAGTACTTC. It specifies CASSVLAGPYEQYF.

This chain connects TRBV6-5 to TRBJ2-7; maybe TRBD2 (6 bases). CDR3 length: 15 residues. Germline CDR1 and CDR2: MNHEY and SVGAGI. V lost 5 bases and J 0 bases, leaving 14 bases between the germline ends. The CDR3 coding sequence is TGTGCCAGCAGTCGGGACTTTGAAAGCTCCTACGAGCAGTACTTC. Translating it yields CASSRDFESSYEQYF.

The chain employs TRBV19 and TRBJ1-5; D not certain. Germline V CDR1 and CDR2: LNHDA, SQIVND (reference sequence). V was shortened by 6 bases and J by 6 bases, with 15 bases between the two germline ends. CDR3 length equals 14 residues. CDR3 bases: TGTGCCAGTAGCACAATAGCCGGGAGTCAGCCCCAGCATTTT. Its protein product is CASSTIAGSQPQHF.

The gene calls are TRBV6-4 and TRBJ1-2; D is ambiguous. The germline CDR1 and CDR2 sequences are MRHNA and SNTAGT. The ends were cut back, 10 bases at V and 8 bases at J, with 14 bases in the middle. There are 11 residues in the CDR3. CDR3 amino acids: CATRFSGGYTF. CDR3 DNA: TGTGCCACCAGGTTTTCTGGGGGCTACACCTTC.

With respect to this clone: Other DNA sequences in this sample translate to the same CDR3. The chain carries TRBV5-1 and TRBJ1-6; D gene ambiguous. Between the trimmed V and J ends, which lost 0 bases and 3 bases, there was a span of 7 bases. The CDR3 is 15 residues long. From germline, CDR1 is SGHRS and CDR2 YFSETQ. The CDR3 DNA is TGCGCCAGCAGCTTGGACGGGAGCTATAATTCACCCCTCCACTTT. Residues: CASSLDGSYNSPLHF.

The V call is TRBV6-6, the J call TRBJ2-7; 7 positions agree with TRBD1. With 11 bases clipped from V and 1 base from J, the junction kept 5 bases outside the gene matches. Germline CDR1 MNHNY, CDR2 SVGAGI (reference sequence). This CDR3 has 12 residues. The CDR3 region has the DNA TGTGCCCACTCCAGGGGGTCCTACGAGCAGTACTTC. Its translation is CAHSRGSYEQYF.

This chain joins TRBV6-1 and TRBJ2-7; no firm D call. Per germline, CDR1 MNHNS and CDR2 SASEGT. The length of the CDR3 is 13 residues. V was pared by 3 bases and J by 2 bases, with 8 bases between. This CDR3 reads CASSDSGAYEQYF. As DNA, the CDR3 is TGTGCCAGCAGTGACAGTGGGGCCTACGAGCAGTACTTC.

The chain is built from TRBV6-1 and TRBJ1-2, with D possibly being TRBD1 (5 bases). The germline V gene encodes CDR1 MNHNS and CDR2 SASEGT. V lost 10 bases, J lost 8 bases, and 26 bases lay in between. The CDR3 length is 15 residues. The CDR3 is CAIPDGGPLSIGYTF. Written as DNA, the CDR3 is TGTGCCATCCCGGACGGGGGACCCCTTTCTATCGGCTACACCTTC.

As regards this clone: The identical CDR3 is also encoded by other nucleotide sequences in the sample. V is TRBV4-3 and J is TRBJ1-1, with D unclear. The germline gives CDR1 LGHNA, CDR2 YSLEER. The germline V and J ends were trimmed by 3 bases and 4 bases, with 9 bases remaining between them. The CDR3 extends over 13 amino acids. The CDR3 here is CASSQEGGTEAFF. CDR3 bases: TGCGCCAGCAGCCAGGAGGGTGGCACTGAAGCTTTCTTT.

This chain joins TRBV29-1 and TRBJ2-5; TRBD1 might be the D (6 bases). The J call may not be correct, given that the DNA end is closer to TRBJ2-7. The V gene's germline CDR1 is SQVTM and CDR2 ANQGSEA. The CDR3 loop spans 13 amino acids. The chain's CDR3 is CSVGKGQGYEQYF. DNA for the CDR3: TGCAGCGTTGGGAAGGGTCAGGGGTACGAGCAGTACTTC.

The count of this clone is one. The CDR3 DNA reads as TGCGCCAGCAGACCTCTCCCGGGACAGGGAATAGGGCCGAACACCGGGGAGCTGTTTTTT. Its translation: CASRPLPGQGIGPNTGELFF. V is TRBV5-1 and J is TRBJ2-2, with 9 bases lining up with TRBD1. The CDR3 has 20 residues. Germline assignment: CDR1 SGHRS and CDR2 YFSETQ. J gave up 0 bases and V 5 bases, and 17 bases lay outside the gene matches.

This clone has a single count. The chain carries TRBV15 and TRBJ1-2; 8 bases map to TRBD1. This CDR3 region has 14 residues. After removal of 9 bases from V and 7 bases from J, the junction contained 13 bases not matched to a gene. Germline V gene sequence: CDR1 LNHNV, CDR2 YYDKDF (reference sequence). CDR3: CATAAGTGFFGYTF. The CDR3 nucleotides read TGTGCCACAGCTGCCGGGACAGGCTTCTTTGGCTACACCTTC.